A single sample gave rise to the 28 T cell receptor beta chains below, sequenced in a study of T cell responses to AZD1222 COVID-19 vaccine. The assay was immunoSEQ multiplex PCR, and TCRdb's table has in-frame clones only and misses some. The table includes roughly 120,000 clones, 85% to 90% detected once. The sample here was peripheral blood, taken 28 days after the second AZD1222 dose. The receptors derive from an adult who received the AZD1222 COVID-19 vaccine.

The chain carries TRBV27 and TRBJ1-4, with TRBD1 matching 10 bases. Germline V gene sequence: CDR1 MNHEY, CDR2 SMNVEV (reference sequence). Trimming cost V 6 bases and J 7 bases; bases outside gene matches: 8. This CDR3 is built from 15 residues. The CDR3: CASRDRGLRGEKLFF. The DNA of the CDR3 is TGTGCCAGCAGAGACAGGGGGCTGAGGGGTGAAAAACTGTTTTTT.

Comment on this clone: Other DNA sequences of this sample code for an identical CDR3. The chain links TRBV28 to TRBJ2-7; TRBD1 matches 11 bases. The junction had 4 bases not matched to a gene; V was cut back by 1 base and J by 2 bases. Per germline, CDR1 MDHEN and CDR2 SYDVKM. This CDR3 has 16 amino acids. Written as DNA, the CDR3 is TGTGCCAGCAGTTTATCTCCGGGACAGGGGGCCTACGAGCAGTACTTC. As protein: CASSLSPGQGAYEQYF.

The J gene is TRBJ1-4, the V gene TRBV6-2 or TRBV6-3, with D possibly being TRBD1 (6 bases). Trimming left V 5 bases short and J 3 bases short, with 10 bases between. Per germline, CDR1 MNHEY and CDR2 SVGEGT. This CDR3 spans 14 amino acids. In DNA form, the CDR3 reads TGTGCCAGCAGTCTTGGACAGCCTAATGAAAAACTGTTTTTT. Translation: CASSLGQPNEKLFF.

CDR3 DNA sequence: TGCGCCAGCTCGGAGGCTCCCCTCGGCGGAAACATTCAGTACTTC. Encoded protein: CASSEAPLGGNIQYF. The chain couples TRBV5-1 to TRBJ2-4; D may be TRBD2 (5 bases). This CDR3 is 15 amino acids long. V was shortened by 7 bases and J by 6 bases, with 20 bases between the two germline ends. The germline V gene has CDR1 SGHRS and CDR2 YFSETQ.

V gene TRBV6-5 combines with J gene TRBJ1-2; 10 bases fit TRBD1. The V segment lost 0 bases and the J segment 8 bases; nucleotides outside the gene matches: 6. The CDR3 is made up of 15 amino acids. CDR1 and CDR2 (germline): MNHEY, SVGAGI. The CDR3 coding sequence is TGTGCCAGCAGTTACTCTCGACAGGGGGCGAGAGGCTACACCTTC. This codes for CASSYSRQGARGYTF.

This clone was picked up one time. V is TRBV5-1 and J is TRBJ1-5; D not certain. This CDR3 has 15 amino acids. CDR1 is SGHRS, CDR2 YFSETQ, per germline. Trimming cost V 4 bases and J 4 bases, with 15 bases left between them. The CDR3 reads CASSPGLGENQPQHF. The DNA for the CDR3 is TGCGCCAGCAGCCCAGGCTTGGGTGAGAATCAGCCCCAGCATTTT. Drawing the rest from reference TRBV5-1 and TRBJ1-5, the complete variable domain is KAGVTQTPRYLIKTRGQQVTLSCSPISGHRSVSWYQQTPGQGLQFLFEYFSETQRNKGNFPGRFSGRQFSNSRSEMNVSTLELGDSALYLCASSPGLGENQPQHFGDGTRLSIL.

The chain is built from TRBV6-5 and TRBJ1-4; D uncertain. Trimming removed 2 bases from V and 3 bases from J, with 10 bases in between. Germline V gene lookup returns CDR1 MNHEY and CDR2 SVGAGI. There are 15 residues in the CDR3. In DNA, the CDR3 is TGTGCCAGCAGTTACGAAGGAAGAGCTAATGAAAAACTGTTTTTT. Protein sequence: CASSYEGRANEKLFF.

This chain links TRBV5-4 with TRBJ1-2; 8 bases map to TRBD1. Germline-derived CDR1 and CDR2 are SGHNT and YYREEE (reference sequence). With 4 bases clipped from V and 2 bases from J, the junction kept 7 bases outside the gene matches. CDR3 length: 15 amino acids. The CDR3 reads CASSQNRQGNYGYTF. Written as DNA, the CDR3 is TGTGCCAGCAGCCAGAACCGACAGGGGAACTATGGCTACACCTTC.

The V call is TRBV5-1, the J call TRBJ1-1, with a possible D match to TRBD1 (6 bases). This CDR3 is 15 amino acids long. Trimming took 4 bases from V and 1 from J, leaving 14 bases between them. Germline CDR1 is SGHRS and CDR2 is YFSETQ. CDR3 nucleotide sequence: TGCGCCAGCAGCCTACAGGGAGGGGGGAACACTGAAGCTTTCTTT. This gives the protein CASSLQGGGNTEAFF.

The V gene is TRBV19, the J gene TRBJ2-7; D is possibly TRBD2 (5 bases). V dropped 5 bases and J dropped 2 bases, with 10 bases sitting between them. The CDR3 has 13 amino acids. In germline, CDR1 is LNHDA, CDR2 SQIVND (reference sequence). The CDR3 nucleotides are TGTGCCAGTAGTCCGGGGAATGCCTACGAGCAGTACTTC. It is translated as CASSPGNAYEQYF.

The chain's CDR3 is CASSEPGTLAKNIQYF. CDR3 bases: TGTGCCAGCAGTGAACCAGGGACCCTAGCCAAAAACATTCAGTACTTC. The rearrangement uses TRBV25-1 and TRBJ2-4, with D perhaps matching TRBD1 or TRBD2 (5 bases each). CDR1 and CDR2 (germline): MGHDK, SYGVNS. The CDR3 spans 16 residues. Trimming shortened V by 2 bases and J by 0 bases, and 11 bases separated the two germline ends.

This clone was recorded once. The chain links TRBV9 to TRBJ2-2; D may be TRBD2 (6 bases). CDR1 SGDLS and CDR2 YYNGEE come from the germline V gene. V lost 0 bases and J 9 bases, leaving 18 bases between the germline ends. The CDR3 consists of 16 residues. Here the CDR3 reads CASSVVGSGGGRELFF. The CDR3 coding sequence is TGTGCCAGCAGCGTAGTTGGGTCAGGCGGCGGGAGGGAGCTGTTTTTT.

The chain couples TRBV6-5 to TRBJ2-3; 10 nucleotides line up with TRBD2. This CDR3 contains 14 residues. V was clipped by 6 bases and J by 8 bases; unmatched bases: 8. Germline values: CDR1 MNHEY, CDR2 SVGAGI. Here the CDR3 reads CASSKAGGQGTQYF. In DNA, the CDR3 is TGTGCCAGCAGCAAAGCGGGGGGGCAGGGTACGCAGTATTTT.

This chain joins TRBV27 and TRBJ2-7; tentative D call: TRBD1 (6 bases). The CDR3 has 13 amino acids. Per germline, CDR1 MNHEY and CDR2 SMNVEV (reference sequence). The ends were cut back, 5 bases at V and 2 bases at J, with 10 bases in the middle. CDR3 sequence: CASSPQGTYEQYF. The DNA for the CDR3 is TGTGCCAGCAGTCCACAGGGTACCTACGAGCAGTACTTC.

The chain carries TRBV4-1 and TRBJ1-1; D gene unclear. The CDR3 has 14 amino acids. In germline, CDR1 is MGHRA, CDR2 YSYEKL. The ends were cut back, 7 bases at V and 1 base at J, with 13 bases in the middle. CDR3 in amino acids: CASKGVLKNTEAFF. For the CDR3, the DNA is TGCGCCAGCAAGGGAGTACTTAAGAACACTGAAGCTTTCTTT.

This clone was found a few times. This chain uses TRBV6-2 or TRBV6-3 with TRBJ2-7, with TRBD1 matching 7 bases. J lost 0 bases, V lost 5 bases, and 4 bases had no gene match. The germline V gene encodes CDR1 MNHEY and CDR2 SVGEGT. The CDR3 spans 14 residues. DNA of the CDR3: TGTGCCAGCAGTCCGGGACAGAGCTCCTACGAGCAGTACTTC. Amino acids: CASSPGQSSYEQYF.

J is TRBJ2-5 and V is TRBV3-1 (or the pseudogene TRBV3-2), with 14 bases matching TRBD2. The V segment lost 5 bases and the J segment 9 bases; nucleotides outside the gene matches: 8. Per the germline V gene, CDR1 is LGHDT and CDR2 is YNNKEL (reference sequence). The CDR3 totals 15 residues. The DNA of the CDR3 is TGTGCCAGCAGCATAGGACTAGCGGGAGGATCACCCCAGTACTTC. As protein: CASSIGLAGGSPQYF.

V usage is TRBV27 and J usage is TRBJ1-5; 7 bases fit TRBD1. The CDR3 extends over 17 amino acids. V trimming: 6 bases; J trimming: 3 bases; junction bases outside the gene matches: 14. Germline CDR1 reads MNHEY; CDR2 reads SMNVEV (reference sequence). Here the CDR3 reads CASSPINTGEVNQPQHF. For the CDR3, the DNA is TGTGCCAGCAGCCCAATTAATACAGGGGAGGTCAATCAGCCCCAGCATTTT.

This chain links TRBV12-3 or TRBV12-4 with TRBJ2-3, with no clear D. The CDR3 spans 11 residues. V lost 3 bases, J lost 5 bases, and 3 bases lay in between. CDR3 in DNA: TGTGCCAGCAGTTTGGGAGATACGCAGTATTTT. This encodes CASSLGDTQYF.

CDR3 loop: CASRTSGGQETQYF. The CDR3 DNA sequence: TGTGCCAGCAGGACTAGCGGGGGACAAGAGACCCAGTACTTC. The chain combines TRBV2 with TRBJ2-5, with 12 bases fitting TRBD2. Germline V gene lookup returns CDR1 SNHLY and CDR2 FYNNEI. The CDR3 contains 14 residues. J lost 2 bases, V lost 6 bases, and 1 base had no gene match.

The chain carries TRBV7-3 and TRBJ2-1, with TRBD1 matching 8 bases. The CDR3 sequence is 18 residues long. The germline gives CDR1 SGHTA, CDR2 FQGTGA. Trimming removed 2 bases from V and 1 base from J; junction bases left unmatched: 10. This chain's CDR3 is CASSLEGQGSYSYNEQFF. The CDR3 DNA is TGTGCCAGCAGCTTAGAAGGACAGGGATCATATTCCTACAATGAGCAGTTCTTC. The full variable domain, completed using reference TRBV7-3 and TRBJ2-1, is GAGVSQTPSNKVTEKGKYVELRCDPISGHTALYWYRQSLGQGPEFLIYFQGTGAADDSGLPNDRFFAVRPEGSVSTLKIQRTERGDSAVYLCASSLEGQGSYSYNEQFFGPGTRLTVL.

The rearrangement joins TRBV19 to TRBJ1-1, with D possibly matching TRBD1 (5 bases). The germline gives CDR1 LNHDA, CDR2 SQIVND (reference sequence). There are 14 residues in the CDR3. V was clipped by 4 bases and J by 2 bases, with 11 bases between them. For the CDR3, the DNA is TGTGCCAGTAGTAGCCGGGGGAGAAACACTGAAGCTTTCTTT. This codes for CASSSRGRNTEAFF.

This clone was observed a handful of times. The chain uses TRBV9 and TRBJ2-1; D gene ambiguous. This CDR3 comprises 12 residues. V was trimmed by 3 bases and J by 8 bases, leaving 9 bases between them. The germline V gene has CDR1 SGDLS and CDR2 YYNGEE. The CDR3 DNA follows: TGTGCCAGCAGCGCACAGTTCTATGAGCAGTTCTTC. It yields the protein CASSAQFYEQFF. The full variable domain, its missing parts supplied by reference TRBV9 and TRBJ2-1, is DSGVTQTPKHLITATGQRVTLRCSPRSGDLSVYWYQQSLDQGLQFLIQYYNGEERAKGNILERFSAQQFPDLHSELNLSSLELGDSALYFCASSAQFYEQFFGPGTRLTVL.

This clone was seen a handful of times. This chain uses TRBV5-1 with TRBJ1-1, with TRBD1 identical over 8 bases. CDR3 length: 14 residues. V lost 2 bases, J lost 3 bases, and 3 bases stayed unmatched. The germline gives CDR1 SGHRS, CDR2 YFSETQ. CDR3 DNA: TGCGCCAGCAGCTTAACAGGGGGGGACACTGAAGCTTTCTTT. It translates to CASSLTGGDTEAFF.

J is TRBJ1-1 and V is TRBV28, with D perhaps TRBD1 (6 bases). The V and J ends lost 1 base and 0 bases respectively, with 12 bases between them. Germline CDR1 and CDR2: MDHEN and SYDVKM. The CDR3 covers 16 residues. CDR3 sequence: CASSLLGGRMNTEAFF. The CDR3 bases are TGTGCCAGCAGTTTATTGGGGGGCCGCATGAACACTGAAGCTTTCTTT.

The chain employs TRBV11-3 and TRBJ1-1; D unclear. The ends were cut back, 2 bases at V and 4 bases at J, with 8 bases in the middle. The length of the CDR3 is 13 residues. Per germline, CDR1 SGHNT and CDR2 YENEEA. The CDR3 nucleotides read TGTGCCAGCAGCTTACTCGAGGGCACTGAAGCTTTCTTT. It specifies CASSLLEGTEAFF.

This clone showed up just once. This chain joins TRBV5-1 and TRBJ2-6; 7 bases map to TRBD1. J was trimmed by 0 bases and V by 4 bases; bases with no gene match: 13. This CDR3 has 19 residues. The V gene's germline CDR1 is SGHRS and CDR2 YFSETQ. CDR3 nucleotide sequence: TGCGCCAGCAGCCCACAGGGGTCCAGGACTGGCTCTGGGGCCAACGTCCTGACTTTC. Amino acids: CASSPQGSRTGSGANVLTF.

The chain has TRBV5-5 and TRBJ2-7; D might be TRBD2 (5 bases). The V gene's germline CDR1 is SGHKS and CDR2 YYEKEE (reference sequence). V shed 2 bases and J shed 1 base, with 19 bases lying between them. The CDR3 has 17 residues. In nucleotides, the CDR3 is TGTGCCAGCAGCTTTGAAGCCTCCCTAATAGCGTCCTACGAGCAGTACTTC. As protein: CASSFEASLIASYEQYF.